Presented here are 11 T cell receptor beta chains from one specimen sequenced in a study of blood T cell repertoires in COVID-19. Some clones are missing from TCRdb's copy, which holds only in-frame ones; the method was immunoSEQ multiplex PCR. Among roughly 100,000 clones, about 88% were seen once, and the ten largest hold about 3%. The sequenced sample consisted of peripheral blood. Receptors originate from a middle-aged man with active or convalescent COVID-19.

The chain carries TRBV28 and TRBJ1-2; D is unclear. The V end was cut by 3 bases, the J end by 0 bases, with 2 bases between. Looked up from germline, CDR1 is MDHEN and CDR2 is SYDVKM. The CDR3 has 12 residues. CDR3 protein: CASSFTNYGYTF. The DNA of the CDR3 is TGTGCCAGCAGTTTTACTAACTATGGCTACACCTTC.

This clone appeared a single time. The chain has TRBV5-4 and TRBJ2-5; 8 bases line up with TRBD2. V lost 1 base to trimming and J lost 1 base; unmatched junction nucleotides: 6. CDR3 length: 16 amino acids. The germline V gene encodes CDR1 SGHNT and CDR2 YYREEE (reference sequence). CDR3 nucleotide sequence: TGTGCCAGCAGCTTGTCGGCCGGGGGGGCCCAAGAGACCCAGTACTTC. Amino acids: CASSLSAGGAQETQYF. The full variable domain, its missing parts supplied by reference TRBV5-4 and TRBJ2-5, is ETGVTQSPTHLIKTRGQQVTLRCSSQSGHNTVSWYQQALGQGPQFIFQYYREEENGRGNFPPRFSGLQFPNYSSELNVNALELDDSALYLCASSLSAGGAQETQYFGPGTRLLVL.

The rearrangement joins TRBV2 to TRBJ1-4; a weak D match, TRBD1 (5 bases). The CDR3 is 12 amino acids. Per the germline V gene, CDR1 is SNHLY and CDR2 is FYNNEI. The V and J ends lost 7 bases and 8 bases respectively, with 11 bases between them. This CDR3 is CASNQGNEKLFF. Written as DNA, the CDR3 is TGTGCCAGCAACCAGGGTAACGAAAAACTGTTTTTT.

The chain recombines TRBV12-2 with TRBJ2-7; TRBD1, as called in the table, went unchecked against the DNA. TRBV12-2 is noted as a pseudogene. The CDR3 contains 18 residues. The CDR3 is CASRLEGSGTLSSYEQYV. In nucleotides, the CDR3 is TGTGCAAGTCGCTTAGAGGGCTCCGGGACACTAAGCTCCTACGAGCAGTACGTC.

This chain joins TRBV24-1 and TRBJ1-2, with TRBD1 identical over 7 bases. Trimming at V came to 6 bases and at J to 6 bases, leaving 3 bases not matched to a gene. The germline V gene has CDR1 KGHDR and CDR2 SFDVKD. The CDR3 runs to 12 residues. CDR3 in DNA: TGTGCCACCAGTCAGGGGGTGAATGGCTACACCTTC. Residues: CATSQGVNGYTF.

The rearrangement uses TRBV9 and TRBJ2-3, with D perhaps matching TRBD2 (6 bases). The length of the CDR3 is 15 residues. Trimming took 4 bases from V and 6 from J, leaving 18 bases between them. Germline CDR1 reads SGDLS; CDR2 reads YYNGEE. For the CDR3, the DNA is TGTGCCAGCAGCACGACCCCGACTAGAGAGGATACGCAGTATTTT. Protein: CASSTTPTREDTQYF.

This sequence joins TRBV2 and TRBJ1-3, with 9 bases aligning to TRBD1. The V gene's germline CDR1 is SNHLY and CDR2 FYNNEI. With 5 bases clipped from V and 4 bases from J, the junction kept 6 bases outside the gene matches. The CDR3 totals 15 residues. The CDR3 loop reads CASSPGQGVGNTIYF. In DNA, the CDR3 is TGTGCCAGCAGTCCGGGACAGGGAGTCGGAAACACCATATATTTT. Based on the CDR3 plus reference TRBV2 and TRBJ1-3, the full variable domain is EPEVTQTPSHQVTQMGQEVILRCVPISNHLYFYWYRQILGQKVEFLVSFYNNEISEKSEIFDDQFSVERPDGSNFTLKIRSTKLEDSAMYFCASSPGQGVGNTIYFGEGSWLTVV.

The genes are TRBV27 and TRBJ1-4; D not certain. V lost 6 bases and J 0 bases, leaving 11 bases between the germline ends. CDR3 length: 15 amino acids. Germline V gives CDR1 MNHEY, CDR2 SMNVEV (reference sequence). CDR3 region: CASRLGDATNEKLFF. The CDR3 DNA follows: TGTGCCAGCAGGTTAGGAGACGCAACTAATGAAAAACTGTTTTTT.

Remarks on this clone: The germline gene is not matched at one end of the junction; a read error may be the cause. J is TRBJ2-3 and V is TRBV12-3 or TRBV12-4, with 15 bases lining up with TRBD2. This CDR3 has 13 amino acids. CDR3 sequence: CASSRGTSGGTKF. The CDR3 nucleotides read TGTGCCAGCAGTCGAGGGACTAGCGGGGGGACCAAGTTT.

The chain carries TRBV6-2 or TRBV6-3 and TRBJ2-1; TRBD2 matches 8 bases. The V and J ends lost 4 bases and 8 bases, in that order; junction bases with no gene match: 13. Germline CDR1 reads MNHEY; CDR2 reads SVGEGT. The CDR3 is 16 amino acids. For the CDR3, the DNA is TGTGCCAGCAGTTCGATTGGCGGGGGGACTAGGGATGAGCAGTTCTTC. Its protein is CASSSIGGGTRDEQFF.

This chain uses TRBV3-1 (or the pseudogene TRBV3-2) with TRBJ2-4; 7 bases agree with TRBD1. The CDR3 spans 16 residues. Per germline, CDR1 LGHDT and CDR2 YNNKEL (reference sequence). After removal of 0 bases from V and 2 bases from J, the junction contained 4 bases not matched to a gene. The chain's CDR3 is CASSQEGGRTKNIQYF. The CDR3 region has the DNA TGTGCCAGCAGCCAAGAAGGGGGCAGGACCAAAAACATTCAGTACTTC.